This TCR beta chain was observed in a study of T cell responses to AZD1222 COVID-19 vaccine (dated by TCRdb to the early 2020s). Turning to the overall study: AZD1222 recipients whose second dose came at about 4 weeks and those whose second dose came at about 12 weeks were combined into one group, since spike-specific TCR depth and breadth did not differ between the two schedules. A total of approximately 240 trial participants underwent TCR sequencing, of whom some 210 received two doses of AZD1222 and around 25 received two doses of the MenACWY control vaccine. Trial participants were enrolled by age into 18-55, 56-69 and 70-plus year subgroups, with around 150, 28 and 57 TCR-sequenced participants respectively.

Via the germline V gene, CDR1 is SGDLS and CDR2 YYNGEE. The germline ends are 19 bases apart after V is trimmed by 0 bases and J by 6 bases. Counted from cysteine to phenylalanine, this CDR3 has 16 amino acids. The only DNA kept is the CDR3, 48 bases in frame from the first base. As to this clone: This clone's antigen is unknown. No clone much larger than this one lies a single base away; base qualities are absent.

The CDR3 regions of human TCRbeta chains were analyzed by immunosequencing. The authors' analysis ran thus. Repertoire TCRs were matched against a reference library of SARS-CoV-2-specific TCRs generated with the MIRA antigen-specificity platform. Breadth was defined as the fraction of unique TCRs that were SARS-CoV-2-associated, and depth was defined as the fraction of total T cells that were SARS-CoV-2-associated. Using the MIRA data, each spike-specific TCR was mapped to the spike region that the TCR reacts to and placed in a CD4 or CD8 class. Log10-transformed breadth and depth values were compared by one-way ANOVA with Sidak's multiple comparisons tests. This is the immuneACCESS table as TCRdb keeps it, with only in-frame sequences that have V and J called. A part of the clones is gone; compared with another copy, unresolved V genes explain less than half, and the rest is unexplained. That table furnishes V, J and clone size, whereas the DNA furnished D and trimming. This sample is represented by about 140,000 clones; roughly 89% of them were singletons. The top ten clones comprise just over 5.5% of the sample.

Findings and caveats that apply to the study as a whole: Participants were mostly white British, with more females than males. The authors suggested clonal diversity may have been underestimated. No day 14 peak-response samples were available, so repertoires were characterized only after the peak T cell response. Only a handful of AZD1222 recipients were SARS-CoV-2 seropositive at baseline, limiting conclusions about previously exposed vaccinees. The 56-69-year group was small, and its depth increase did not reach significance, likely because of low power. Reportedly, almost half of the unique spike-specific TCRs recognized epitopes lying outside the regions that are mutated in the B.1.351 and B.1.1.7 variants. CD4 TCRs associated with the vaccine covered the entire spike protein, and the dominant responses were in regions 160-218 and 743-854. After two AZD1222 doses, both the breadth and the depth of spike-specific TCRs were significantly higher than at day 0 and than in MenACWY recipients.

Taken with the paper, the label for time point translates to: baseline before first vaccination. The vaccinee samples were drawn from two UK trials, COV001 and COV002, one of which was a single-blind randomized controlled phase 2/3 trial testing AZD1222 (ChAdOx1 nCoV-19) in healthy adults. For TCRbeta chain sequencing, PBMC samples from trial participants were taken at day 0 and at day 28 after the second dose. The chain employs TRBV9 and TRBJ2-7, with TRBD2 as a weak D call on 6 bases. This sample comprised peripheral blood, obtained on day 0 of AZD1222 vaccination. The sequence was obtained from an adult in good health. The nucleotide sequence is given as TGTGCCAGCAGCGTAGAGCCCGCGGGACGGAAAAGCGAGCAGTACTTC. The resulting protein is CASSVEPAGRKSEQYF.